This TCR beta chain is drawn from a study of T cell responses to AZD1222 COVID-19 vaccine. Study-level background: Second-dose intervals of approximately 4 or approximately 12 weeks were pooled.

Germline CDR1 reads MNHEY; CDR2 reads SVGEGT. The germline V and J ends were trimmed by 4 bases and 8 bases, with 11 bases remaining between them. This CDR3 has 12 residues. About this clone itself: What it recognizes is unknown.

Sequenced by immunoSEQ multiplex PCR; TCRdb stores in-frame clones only, minus some. The repertoire has about 140,000 clones, approximately 90% of them found once; the top ten carry approximately 5.7%. Study conclusions and caveats: The donors showed a predominance of white British ancestry and of females, with possible underestimation of clonal diversity. The study sampled repertoires only after the peak T cell response.

The TCR comes from an adult in good health. Sequencing used peripheral blood, obtained on day 0 of AZD1222 vaccination. The chain has TRBV6-2 or TRBV6-3 and TRBJ1-2; D remains ambiguous. In nucleotides, the CDR3 is TGTGCCAGCAGTTCTTGGCCCTTGGGCTACACCTTC. Translation: CASSSWPLGYTF.